This T cell receptor (beta chain) originates from a study of long-term antiretroviral therapy in people with HIV. Study-wide results and caveats: ART adherence, viral resistance and therapy changes went undocumented. Against controls, HIV repertoires showed narrower ranges of CDR3 length.

This clone counts as medium-sized. Its antigen remains unknown. This was the immunoSEQ v3.0 assay at survey level. Profiled with immunoSEQ multiplex PCR; TCRdb holds only in-frame clones, not every one. The repertoire holds under 12,000 clones, with 76% as singletons. The V gene lost 5 bases and the J gene lost 3 bases, with 14 bases spanning the gap. CDR3 length: 15 residues. Per the germline V gene, CDR1 is SEHNR and CDR2 is FQNEAQ (reference sequence). Samples held 1-10 million cryopreserved PBMC, and DNA extraction followed. The origin of this receptor is a man aged 30 to 39 with HIV. The chain employs TRBV7-9 and TRBJ2-1; D may be TRBD1 or TRBD2 (5 bases each). The sample here was unsorted PBMCs, taken at the start of antiretroviral therapy, before treatment. This CDR3 is CASSPDWGYYNEQFF. The CDR3 DNA reads as TGTGCCAGCAGCCCAGACTGGGGGTACTACAATGAGCAGTTCTTC.